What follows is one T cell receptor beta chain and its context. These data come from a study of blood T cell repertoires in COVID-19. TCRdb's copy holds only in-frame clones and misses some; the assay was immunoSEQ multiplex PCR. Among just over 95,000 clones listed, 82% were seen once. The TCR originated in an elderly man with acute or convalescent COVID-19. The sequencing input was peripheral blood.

CDR3 loop: CASSLKASGGNLPPFEQYF. CDR3 in DNA: TGTGCCAGCAGCTTAAAAGCTAGCGGGGGGAACCTGCCACCCTTTGAGCAGTACTTC. The chain links TRBV11-2 to TRBJ2-7; 11 nucleotides align to TRBD2. Unmatched junction bases numbered 19, after V lost 2 bases and J lost 7 bases. CDR1 and CDR2 (germline): SGHAT, FQNNGV. The CDR3 totals 19 residues.